This T cell receptor (beta chain) was identified during a study of radiotherapy plus CTLA-4 blockade in lung cancer. Across the study: An objective response was seen in 15% to 20% of patients, and disease control in over 25%.

To note about this clone: Its antigen is as yet unknown.

Measured with immunoSEQ multiplex PCR; TCRdb has only the in-frame clones, and not every one. Among just over 14,000 clones listed, roughly 70% were seen once. The V and J ends lost 4 bases and 5 bases respectively, with 10 bases between them. The length of the CDR3 is 12 residues. Germline CDR1 and CDR2: SGHNT and YYREEE (reference sequence). Study results and limitations: Blood TCR clones of tumor origin expanded after radiotherapy plus ipilimumab.

This TCR derives from a human donor with non-small cell lung cancer whose response to radiotherapy plus ipilimumab could not be evaluated. The chain carries TRBV5-4 and TRBJ2-7, with D possibly TRBD1 on 5 matching bases. Specimen: peripheral blood, collected from a patient treated with radiotherapy plus ipilimumab. The CDR3 is CASSPQGDEQYF. DNA for the CDR3: TGTGCCAGCAGCCCCCAAGGGGACGAGCAGTACTTC.